This T cell receptor (beta chain) was profiled in a study of blood T cell repertoires in COVID-19. Study in general: Acute and convalescent COVID-19 samples came from the United States, Italy and Spain. T cells, B-cell-depleted T cells, or PBMCs supplied cDNA or gDNA.

Original analysis: Estimates of nucleated cell counts were drawn from the amplification of reference gene primers. Data came from immunoSEQ multiplex PCR; TCRdb stores just in-frame clones and leaves some out. V and J calls and clone size are copied from that table; D and trimming were computed from the DNA. The sample lists about 52,000 clones; roughly 82% were seen once. CDR1 is SGDLS and CDR2 is YYNGEE in the germline V gene. Trimming pared 0 bases from V and 3 bases from J, leaving 9 bases between. The CDR3 has 14 residues. The source material was peripheral blood. The chain joins TRBV9 to TRBJ1-2, with D perhaps TRBD1 (5 bases). The TCR originated in a woman older than 75 with acute or convalescent COVID-19. The CDR3 DNA follows: TGTGCCAGCAGCGTAGGAATAGGGGACTATGGCTACACCTTC. This sequence encodes CASSVGIGDYGYTF. Looking up the rest from reference TRBV9 and TRBJ1-2 gives the full variable domain: DSGVTQTPKHLITATGQRVTLRCSPRSGDLSVYWYQQSLDQGLQFLIQYYNGEERAKGNILERFSAQQFPDLHSELNLSSLELGDSALYFCASSVGIGDYGYTFGSGTRLTVV.